This entry is about one T cell receptor (beta chain). The sample comes from a study of blood T cell repertoires in COVID-19. This table comes from immunoSEQ multiplex PCR, and its TCRdb copy is limited to in-frame clones, with some not included. The sample includes about 110,000 clones, approximately 84% of them seen just once. Germline lookup yields CDR1 KGHSH and CDR2 LQKENI. The CDR3 has 15 residues. The junction had 7 bases not matched to a gene; V was cut back by 4 bases and J by 4 bases. The clonotype was recovered from a human donor in a cohort sampled during active COVID-19. The source material was peripheral blood. The gene calls are TRBV18 and TRBJ2-5, with 9 bases matching TRBD1. The CDR3 loop is CASSLPGQGGETQYF. The CDR3 bases are TGTGCCAGCTCACTACCGGGACAGGGAGGAGAGACCCAGTACTTC.